This TCR beta chain was captured by sequencing in a study of OX40 agonist ivuxolimab in advanced cancers. On the study more broadly: Intravenous ivuxolimab was administered to patients every 2 weeks at 0.01 to 10 mg/kg.

The V gene end was trimmed by 10 bases and the J gene end by 5 bases; junction bases not matched to a gene: 15. The CDR3 runs 16 residues. The germline V gene has CDR1 MDHEN and CDR2 SYDVKM. Autoimmune disease history or systemic immunosuppression was exclusionary. Clones were sequenced by immunoSEQ multiplex PCR, and TCRdb holds only the in-frame ones, with some missing. Altogether about 110,000 clones are present, approximately 89% being singletons, with the ten largest covering 0.25% to 0.3%. The sequence was collected from an adult with an advanced solid tumor such as melanoma, head and neck, liver or kidney cancer. The sample here was CD4+ or CD8+ T cells sorted from blood, taken in a trial of the OX40 agonist ivuxolimab. The V gene is TRBV28, the J gene TRBJ2-7, with 12 bases lining up with TRBD2. CDR3 nucleotides: TGTGCCATCGCGGGAGCTAGCGGGAGGGCCCACCACGAGCAGTACTTC. This sequence encodes CAIAGASGRAHHEQYF.